These 19 T cell receptor beta chains were all obtained from the same sample, sequenced in a study of cytomegalovirus exposure and HLA in healthy donors. Primers included in the PCR were 60 Vbeta and 13 Jbeta primers. Only in-frame clones appear in the TCRdb table, and some are missing; sequencing was by immunoSEQ multiplex PCR. This table holds some 120,000 clones, 82% found once. The sample taken for sequencing was PBMCs. Receptors were obtained from a woman aged 18-29 years in good health and CMV-seronegative.

The rearrangement uses TRBV7-8 and TRBJ1-1, with 7 bases aligning to TRBD1. The germline V gene has CDR1 SGHVS and CDR2 FQNEAQ. There are 14 residues in the CDR3. After removal of 4 bases from V and 2 bases from J, the junction contained 4 bases not matched to a gene. The CDR3 nucleotides read TGTGCCAGCAGCTCGGACAGGTTTAACACTGAAGCTTTCTTT. Protein: CASSSDRFNTEAFF.

For this clone: Relative to the germline gene, one junction end is altered; a read error may explain this. The rearrangement uses TRBV11-2 and TRBJ2-6; TRBD1 might be the D (5 bases). The CDR3 extends over 15 amino acids. Germline CDR1 and CDR2: SGHAT and FQNNGV. The CDR3 loop is CASSYILSGANGLTF. In nucleotides, the CDR3 is TGTGCCAGCAGTTACATCCTCTCTGGGGCCAACGGCCTGACTTTC.

This sequence joins TRBV5-1 and TRBJ2-7; 8 bases fit TRBD1. With V trimmed by 0 bases and J by 2 bases, 16 bases remained unmatched. CDR1 and CDR2 from the germline V gene are SGHRS and YFSETQ. This CDR3 comprises 19 residues. CDR3 bases: TGCGCCAGCAGCTTGGGATCGGGTCAGGGGGCCCAAGAAACCTACGAGCAGTACTTC. This sequence encodes CASSLGSGQGAQETYEQYF.

V and J are TRBV5-1 and TRBJ2-2; TRBD1 agrees at 9 bases. V lost 4 bases to trimming and J lost 4 bases; unmatched junction nucleotides: 5. CDR1 is SGHRS, CDR2 YFSETQ, per germline. This CDR3 has 15 amino acids. CDR3 amino acids: CASSPGQGGTGELFF. The CDR3 bases are TGCGCCAGCAGCCCGGGACAGGGCGGCACCGGGGAGCTGTTTTTT.

This sequence joins TRBV18 and TRBJ1-2; TRBD1 agrees at 9 bases. There are 14 residues in the CDR3. V was pared by 4 bases and J by 8 bases, with 8 bases of the junction left unmatched. Germline V gene sequence: CDR1 KGHSH, CDR2 LQKENI. The DNA of the CDR3 is TGTGCCAGCTCACGCTTGGACAGGGGAGGAGGCTACACCTTC. As protein: CASSRLDRGGGYTF. Together with reference TRBV18 and TRBJ1-2, the CDR3 gives the full variable domain: NAGVMQNPRHLVRRRGQEARLRCSPMKGHSHVYWYRQLPEEGLKFMVYLQKENIIDESGMPKERFSAEFPKEGPSILRIQQVVRGDSAAYFCASSRLDRGGGYTFGSGTRLTVV.

A note on this clone: An end of the junction differs from the germline gene, which may be a read error. The gene calls are TRBV5-1 and TRBJ2-7, with D perhaps TRBD1 (6 bases). The CDR3 has 14 amino acids. From germline, CDR1 is SGHRS and CDR2 YFSETQ. DNA of the CDR3: TGCGCCAGCAGCGATTGGACAGACTTCTACGAGCAGCACTTC. Protein product: CASSDWTDFYEQHF.

This chain uses TRBV15 with TRBJ2-3; D is undetermined. The CDR3 extends over 16 amino acids. V lost 0 bases and J lost 0, with 10 bases in between. Germline CDR1 and CDR2: LNHNV and YYDKDF (reference sequence). DNA for the CDR3: TGTGCCACCAGCAGAGAACTACTGCCTAGCACAGATACGCAGTATTTT. This sequence encodes CATSRELLPSTDTQYF.

V usage is TRBV27 and J usage is TRBJ2-7; TRBD1 matches at 11 bases. The V segment lost 5 bases and the J segment 2 bases; nucleotides outside the gene matches: 8. Germline V gene data show CDR1 as MNHEY and CDR2 as SMNVEV (reference sequence). The CDR3 spans 16 residues. DNA for the CDR3: TGTGCCAGCAGTCCGTTATCGGGACAGGGGGCCTACGAGCAGTACTTC. This translates into CASSPLSGQGAYEQYF.

The chain combines TRBV2 with TRBJ1-5; D possibly corresponds to TRBD1 (6 bases). Per germline, CDR1 SNHLY and CDR2 FYNNEI. The CDR3 length is 14 residues. Trimming cost V 4 bases and J 4 bases, with 11 bases left between them. The CDR3 DNA sequence: TGTGCCAGCAGTGTGGGCAGGGGAAATCAGCCCCAGCATTTT. Its protein is CASSVGRGNQPQHF.

The J gene is TRBJ1-1, the V gene TRBV19, with D possibly being TRBD1 (6 bases). Germline V gene data show CDR1 as LNHDA and CDR2 as SQIVND (reference sequence). The CDR3 has 13 residues. Trimming removed 10 bases at V and 8 bases at J, with 20 bases between. CDR3 in amino acids: CATATGLGGEAFF. The CDR3 coding sequence is TGTGCCACCGCCACAGGGTTAGGTGGAGAAGCTTTCTTT. Supplemented by reference TRBV19 and TRBJ1-1, the full variable domain reads DGGITQSPKYLFRKEGQNVTLSCEQNLNHDAMYWYRQDPGQGLRLIYYSQIVNDFQKGDIAEGYSVSREKKESFPLTVTSAQKNPTAFYLCATATGLGGEAFFGQGTRLTVV.

V and J are TRBV10-3 and TRBJ1-1, with 7 bases that match TRBD1. The CDR3 runs 13 residues. Germline assignment: CDR1 ENHRY and CDR2 SYGVKD. V lost 5 bases to trimming and J lost 4 bases; unmatched junction nucleotides: 4. CDR3 protein: CAISQGGFTEAFF. For the CDR3, the DNA is TGTGCCATCAGTCAGGGGGGTTTCACTGAAGCTTTCTTT.

J is TRBJ1-5 and V is TRBV5-6; D is unresolved. Germline-derived CDR1 and CDR2 are SGHDT and YYEEEE. CDR3 length: 15 residues. Trimming removed 2 bases from V and 4 bases from J, with 13 bases in between. In nucleotides, the CDR3 is TGTGCCAGCAGCTTTCAAGAGAGGGTGAATCAGCCCCAGCATTTT. It yields the protein CASSFQERVNQPQHF. The complete variable domain, with remaining parts taken from reference TRBV5-6 and TRBJ1-5, reads DAGVTQSPTHLIKTRGQQVTLRCSPKSGHDTVSWYQQALGQGPQFIFQYYEEEERQRGNFPDRFSGHQFPNYSSELNVNALLLGDSALYLCASSFQERVNQPQHFGDGTRLSIL.

The gene calls are TRBV27 and TRBJ1-1; 9 bases line up with TRBD1. There are 14 residues in the CDR3. With V trimmed by 7 bases and J by 1 base, 4 bases remained unmatched. Germline assignment: CDR1 MNHEY and CDR2 SMNVEV (reference sequence). CDR3 DNA sequence: TGTGCCAGCACCCTACAGGGGGCGAACACTGAAGCTTTCTTT. Its translation is CASTLQGANTEAFF.

This chain links TRBV18 with TRBJ1-3; a weak D match, TRBD1 (6 bases). Germline V gene lookup returns CDR1 KGHSH and CDR2 LQKENI. This CDR3 is 16 amino acids long. V lost 4 bases to trimming and J lost 2 bases, with 15 bases between them. The CDR3 DNA reads TGTGCCAGCTCACTCGCCAGGGGAGTTCCTGGAAACACCATATATTTT. Translated, it gives CASSLARGVPGNTIYF.

The chain carries TRBV7-9 and TRBJ2-3, with TRBD2 matching over 11 bases. Losses at the gene ends were 3 bases for V and 1 base for J; bases not matched to a gene: 9. This CDR3 is 18 amino acids long. CDR1 is SEHNR, CDR2 FQNEAQ, per germline (reference sequence). This chain's CDR3 is CASSLGIPGLAGTDTQYF. CDR3 nucleotides: TGTGCCAGCAGCTTGGGAATACCGGGACTAGCGGGCACAGATACGCAGTATTTT.

V and J are TRBV2 and TRBJ2-7; 10 bases match TRBD2. V shed 10 bases and J 7 bases; nucleotides not matched to a gene: 10. Germline loops: CDR1 SNHLY, CDR2 FYNNEI. The CDR3 is 13 amino acids. CDR3 loop: CATLAGGPGEQYF. The CDR3 DNA reads as TGTGCCACTTTAGCGGGAGGCCCCGGGGAGCAGTACTTC.

This clone was recorded once. One junction end disagrees with the germline gene, perhaps due to a read error. The chain is built from TRBV11-2 and TRBJ2-1; no firm D call. This CDR3 is built from 11 residues. The germline CDR1 and CDR2 sequences are SGHAT and FQNNGV. Here the CDR3 reads CASSSDNEQFF. CDR3 coding DNA: TGTGCCAGCAGCTCCGACAATGAGCAGTTCTTC. The complete variable domain, with remaining parts taken from reference TRBV11-2 and TRBJ2-1, reads EAGVAQSPRYKIIEKRQSVAFWCNPISGHATLYWYQQILGQGPKLLIQFQNNGVVDDSQLPKDRFSAERLKGVDSTLKIQPAKLEDSAVYLCASSSDNEQFFGPGTRLTVL.

CDR3 coding DNA: TGTGCCAGCAGCTTAACAGGGTCACGAGCTTTCTTT. Residues: CASSLTGSRAFF. This chain uses TRBV7-2 with TRBJ1-1, with a weak D call TRBD1 (6 bases). In germline, CDR1 is SGHTA, CDR2 FQGNSA. V dropped 2 bases and J dropped 10 bases, with 11 bases sitting between them. This CDR3 spans 12 amino acids.

The chain is built from TRBV2 and TRBJ1-2; D not certain. The ends were cut back, 7 bases at V and 6 bases at J, with 12 bases in the middle. The CDR3 covers 12 residues. Germline values: CDR1 SNHLY, CDR2 FYNNEI. CDR3 amino acids: CASTQVPDGYTF. The DNA of the CDR3 is TGTGCCAGCACGCAGGTGCCTGATGGCTACACCTTC.